This T cell receptor beta chain was recovered during a study of T cell responses to AZD1222 COVID-19 vaccine. The study, taken as a whole, reports: Regions 160-218 and 743-854 dominated among vaccine-associated CD4 TCRs spanning spike.

From germline, CDR1 is MDHEN and CDR2 SYDVKM. The CDR3 consists of 13 residues. V was shortened by 8 bases and J by 5 bases, with 15 bases between the two germline ends. Produced via immunoSEQ multiplex PCR; TCRdb's table is partial and in-frame only. This table has roughly 120,000 clones, around 87% appearing once. In this sample, this clone turned up once. Its specificity is unknown. The receptor was derived from an adult in good health. V gene TRBV28 combines with J gene TRBJ2-5; D possibly corresponds to TRBD2 (5 bases). Sequencing used peripheral blood, obtained on day 0 of AZD1222 vaccination. The CDR3 bases are TGTGCCAGCCTACGCGCCGGACTTGAGACCCAGTACTTC. As protein: CASLRAGLETQYF.